Below, 30 T cell receptor beta chains from the same sample are listed, as sequenced in a study of technical replicates of blood from several donors. Assay used: immunoSEQ multiplex PCR; TCRdb lists only in-frame clones, some missing. Of about 63,000 clones listed, around nine tenths are singletons. The sample comprised PBMCs. Source of these receptors: a human donor in good health. Some clones in this sample may be carry-over from other donors' samples.

The chain couples TRBV19 to TRBJ2-1, with 12 bases aligning to TRBD2. Trimming took 4 bases from V and 1 from J; bases not matched to a gene: 11. The CDR3 is 19 residues long. Germline V lookup: CDR1 LNHDA, CDR2 SQIVND (reference sequence). CDR3 in DNA: TGTGCCAGTAGTACGCCGGGACTAGCGGGTTATTGGTCCTACAATGAGCAGTTCTTC. Residues: CASSTPGLAGYWSYNEQFF.

The genes are TRBV23-1 and TRBJ1-5; a possible D gene is TRBD1 (6 bases). TRBV23-1 belongs to the ORF category, with a function that is uncertain. The germline V and J ends were trimmed by 2 bases and 0 bases, with 17 bases remaining between them. The CDR3 runs to 18 residues. Here the CDR3 DNA reads TGCGCCAGCAGTCAAATAACTTGGACAGTCCCTAGCAATCAGCCCCAGCATTTT. It translates to CASSQITWTVPSNQPQHF.

This clone is a singleton in its sample. The chain carries TRBV4-1 and TRBJ1-4; no definite D call. Trimming took 4 bases from V and 0 from J, leaving 12 bases between them. From germline, CDR1 is MGHRA and CDR2 YSYEKL. CDR3 size: 16 residues. The CDR3 spells CASSPAPGATNEKLFF. CDR3 coding DNA: TGCGCCAGCAGCCCGGCCCCGGGAGCAACTAATGAAAAACTGTTTTTT.

This chain connects TRBV7-2 to TRBJ1-5, with a weak D call TRBD1 (6 bases). This CDR3 comprises 14 residues. V lost 3 bases and J lost 3, with 9 bases in between. Germline V gene sequence: CDR1 SGHTA, CDR2 FQGNSA. CDR3 protein: CASSFDRPNQPQHF. CDR3 in DNA: TGTGCCAGCAGCTTTGACAGGCCCAATCAGCCCCAGCATTTT.

J is TRBJ2-1 and V is TRBV19; 9 bases are shared with TRBD1. This CDR3 spans 14 amino acids. V gave up 6 bases and J gave up 8 bases; unmatched junction bases: 8. Germline V gene data show CDR1 as LNHDA and CDR2 as SQIVND (reference sequence). The CDR3 loop is CASRKQGAGDEQFF. The CDR3 region has the DNA TGTGCCAGTAGGAAACAGGGGGCGGGCGATGAGCAGTTCTTC.

This sequence joins TRBV14 and TRBJ1-1; D gene unclear. This CDR3 comprises 13 residues. Trimming removed 1 base at V and 8 bases at J, with 11 bases between. Germline V CDR1 and CDR2: SGHDN, FVKESK. CDR3 coding DNA: TGTGCCAGCAGCCAAGGTGAGGGAAGGGAAGCTTTCTTT. Translating it yields CASSQGEGREAFF.

This clone was observed once. V is TRBV7-9 and J is TRBJ2-5; D call uncertain. The CDR3 is 12 residues long. Germline assignment: CDR1 SEHNR and CDR2 FQNEAQ (reference sequence). Trimming stripped 5 bases from V and 4 bases from J, with 8 bases between. The CDR3 bases are TGTGCCAGCAGCCCCCCTTCAGAGACCCAGTACTTC. Protein sequence: CASSPPSETQYF.

The gene calls are TRBV13 and TRBJ2-5; D might be TRBD2 (6 bases). With 5 bases removed from V and 2 bases from J, the gap between germline ends came to 21 bases. The CDR3 has 17 residues. The germline V gene encodes CDR1 PRHDT and CDR2 FYEKMQ (reference sequence). CDR3 region: CASSPLASRELQETQYF. Here the CDR3 DNA reads TGTGCCAGCAGCCCGTTGGCTAGTCGGGAGCTGCAAGAGACCCAGTACTTC.

The V and J genes are TRBV7-2 and TRBJ2-1; D not certain. The V end was cut by 1 base, the J end by 4 bases, with 14 bases between. The CDR3 runs to 16 residues. Germline lookup yields CDR1 SGHTA and CDR2 FQGNSA. CDR3 in amino acids: CASSLGFKPTYNEQFF. CDR3 sequence (DNA): TGTGCCAGCAGCTTAGGGTTCAAACCTACGTACAATGAGCAGTTCTTC.

The chain is built from TRBV4-3 and TRBJ2-5; possibly TRBD2 for D (5 bases). The CDR3 totals 16 residues. Deletions cut 0 bases from V and 5 bases from J, with 16 bases between. Germline V lookup: CDR1 LGHNA, CDR2 YSLEER. The CDR3 sequence is CASSQDSAGSAETQYF. Written as DNA, the CDR3 is TGCGCCAGCAGCCAAGATTCGGCGGGTTCGGCGGAGACCCAGTACTTC.

The chain combines TRBV9 with TRBJ1-2, with D possibly TRBD1 on 6 matching bases. V dropped 3 bases and J dropped 5 bases, with 17 bases sitting between them. This CDR3 spans 15 amino acids. CDR1 and CDR2 from the germline V gene are SGDLS and YYNGEE. In nucleotides, the CDR3 is TGTGCCAGCAGCGCCGTACAGGGAATGCAGTATGGCTACACCTTC. It translates to CASSAVQGMQYGYTF.

The chain is built from TRBV29-1 and TRBJ1-2; D is undetermined. The germline V gene has CDR1 SQVTM and CDR2 ANQGSEA. This CDR3 is 13 amino acids long. V lost 4 bases and J 8 bases, leaving 17 bases between the germline ends. The CDR3 region is CSVAEAVRQGYTF. In nucleotides, the CDR3 is TGCAGCGTTGCTGAGGCAGTAAGGCAGGGCTACACCTTC.

The rearrangement joins TRBV4-2 to TRBJ2-1; TRBD2 agrees at 8 bases. J lost 4 bases, V lost 0 bases, and 5 bases had no gene match. CDR1 is LGHNA and CDR2 is YNFKEQ in the germline V gene. This CDR3 spans 16 amino acids. The CDR3 sequence is CASSQDRRGEYNEQFF. The CDR3 region has the DNA TGTGCCAGCAGCCAAGATAGGCGGGGGGAATACAATGAGCAGTTCTTC.

The V call is TRBV7-3, the J call TRBJ2-5; 7 bases align to TRBD2. CDR3 length: 13 amino acids. V trimming: 2 bases; J trimming: 4 bases; junction bases outside the gene matches: 1. Germline V gene lookup returns CDR1 SGHTA and CDR2 FQGTGA. The CDR3 bases are TGTGCCAGCAGCTTAGGCGGGGGAGAGACCCAGTACTTC. Translation gives CASSLGGGETQYF.

The chain has TRBV5-1 and TRBJ1-1; possible D gene TRBD1, 5 bases. The ends were cut back, 0 bases at V and 4 bases at J, with 16 bases in the middle. This CDR3 is built from 16 residues. The germline V gene has CDR1 SGHRS and CDR2 YFSETQ. This CDR3 is CASSLGGSLGGTEAFF. The CDR3 bases are TGCGCCAGCAGCTTGGGTGGCAGCTTGGGGGGCACTGAAGCTTTCTTT.

The genes are TRBV6-5 and TRBJ2-7; TRBD2 matches 7 bases. The V segment lost 0 bases and the J segment 4 bases; nucleotides outside the gene matches: 6. The CDR3 is made up of 15 amino acids. Germline values: CDR1 MNHEY, CDR2 SVGAGI. The CDR3, as DNA: TGTGCCAGCAGTTACTCGAGCCGCGGGAGATACGAGCAGTACTTC. Translated, it gives CASSYSSRGRYEQYF.

About this clone: An end of the junction does not agree with germline; a read error may underlie this. V is TRBV14 and J is TRBJ2-7; D is perhaps TRBD2 (6 bases). In germline, CDR1 is SGHDN, CDR2 FVKESK. This CDR3 region has 13 residues. The CDR3 DNA reads as TGTGCCAGCAGCCCTGGCTGGAGGACTAACTACCACTTC. Translating gives CASSPGWRTNYHF.

The chain's CDR3 is CASSPTGDQPQHF. The CDR3 bases are TGCGCCAGCAGCCCTACAGGGGACCAGCCCCAGCATTTT. V usage is TRBV5-1 and J usage is TRBJ1-5; 7 bases line up with TRBD1. The germline V gene has CDR1 SGHRS and CDR2 YFSETQ. Trimming cost V 4 bases and J 7 bases; bases outside gene matches: 5. This CDR3 has 13 amino acids.

The chain is built from TRBV6-1 and TRBJ1-2, with TRBD1 as a possible D gene (6 bases). The CDR3 has 18 residues. Trimming removed 4 bases from V and 4 bases from J, with 25 bases in between. The V gene's germline CDR1 is MNHNS and CDR2 SASEGT. The CDR3 region has the DNA TGTGCCAGCAGTGCCGGTGGGGGCGGAGAGAGGTGGGCCTATGGCTACACCTTC. Protein: CASSAGGGGERWAYGYTF.

The chain couples TRBV19 to TRBJ1-5; D uncertain. CDR1 and CDR2 (germline): LNHDA, SQIVND (reference sequence). CDR3 length: 14 residues. V lost 3 bases and J 0 bases, leaving 6 bases between the germline ends. Here the CDR3 reads CASSISGSNQPQHF. In DNA, the CDR3 is TGTGCCAGTAGTATTTCGGGTAGCAATCAGCCCCAGCATTTT. The complete variable domain, with remaining parts taken from reference TRBV19 and TRBJ1-5, reads DGGITQSPKYLFRKEGQNVTLSCEQNLNHDAMYWYRQDPGQGLRLIYYSQIVNDFQKGDIAEGYSVSREKKESFPLTVTSAQKNPTAFYLCASSISGSNQPQHFGDGTRLSIL.

V and J are TRBV5-1 and TRBJ2-5; D is possibly TRBD2 (5 bases). Germline CDR1 SGHRS, CDR2 YFSETQ. V was shortened by 4 bases and J by 0 bases, with 16 bases between the two germline ends. The CDR3 is 16 residues long. The CDR3 is CASSRLGSAYQETQYF. CDR3 coding DNA: TGCGCCAGCAGCCGTCTGGGGAGCGCCTACCAAGAGACCCAGTACTTC.

The chain uses TRBV27 and TRBJ2-1, with TRBD1 as a possible D gene (6 bases). With 5 bases removed from V and 1 base from J, the gap between germline ends came to 15 bases. The length of the CDR3 is 16 residues. Germline V gene data show CDR1 as MNHEY and CDR2 as SMNVEV (reference sequence). The CDR3 DNA reads as TGTGCCAGCAGTCCAAGTAGGGGGTCATCCTACAATGAGCAGTTCTTC. The encoded protein is CASSPSRGSSYNEQFF.

This clone has only one observation. This chain connects TRBV2 to TRBJ2-5, with 7 bases lining up with TRBD1. The germline gives CDR1 SNHLY, CDR2 FYNNEI. The V and J ends lost 7 bases and 0 bases, in that order; junction bases with no gene match: 5. This CDR3 has 14 amino acids. In DNA, the CDR3 is TGTGCCAGCACCAAGGGACAGCACCAAGAGACCCAGTACTTC. Amino acids: CASTKGQHQETQYF.

The gene calls are TRBV7-2 and TRBJ2-3; 8 bases are a match to TRBD2. The junction had 9 bases not matched to a gene; V was cut back by 5 bases and J by 5 bases. This CDR3 comprises 15 residues. The V gene's germline CDR1 is SGHTA and CDR2 FQGNSA. The CDR3 region is CASSPRAGVGDTQYF. DNA for the CDR3: TGTGCCAGCAGCCCTAGAGCGGGAGTGGGAGATACGCAGTATTTT.

With regard to this clone: A junction boundary mismatches the germline segment, possibly from a read error. V usage is TRBV7-9 and J usage is TRBJ2-4; 7 bases align to TRBD1. Germline assignment: CDR1 SEHNR and CDR2 FQNEAQ (reference sequence). The CDR3 is made up of 13 amino acids. The CDR3 DNA reads as TGTGCCAGCAGCGGGACAGCCGAAAACATTCAGTACTTC. Its protein is CASSGTAENIQYF.

The gene calls are TRBV30 and TRBJ2-7; 11 bases are a match to TRBD1. CDR3 length: 14 amino acids. After removal of 2 bases from V and 5 bases from J, the junction contained 5 bases not matched to a gene. Germline V CDR1 and CDR2: GTSNPN, SVGIG (reference sequence). The CDR3 here is CAWSRGQGDDEQYF. As DNA, the CDR3 is TGTGCCTGGAGTAGGGGACAGGGGGATGACGAGCAGTACTTC.

This chain uses TRBV5-8 with TRBJ2-5; TRBD2 matches at 7 bases. Looked up from germline, CDR1 is SGHTS and CDR2 is YDEGEE. J gave up 5 bases and V 2 bases, and 6 bases lay outside the gene matches. There are 14 residues in the CDR3. The CDR3 is CASSFWRGTETQYF. In DNA form, the CDR3 reads TGTGCCAGCAGCTTTTGGCGGGGGACGGAGACCCAGTACTTC.

This chain links TRBV19 with TRBJ2-1; the match to TRBD2 covers 13 bases. CDR1 and CDR2 (germline): LNHDA, SQIVND (reference sequence). CDR3 size: 16 residues. J gave up 12 bases and V 4 bases, and 12 bases lay outside the gene matches. The CDR3 sequence: CASSTSGLAGFSGQFF. DNA for the CDR3: TGTGCCAGTAGTACCTCGGGACTAGCGGGATTCTCTGGGCAGTTCTTC.

This chain links TRBV5-6 with TRBJ2-5; no clear D. This CDR3 comprises 14 residues. Trimming left V 0 bases short and J 5 bases short, with 11 bases between. CDR1 is SGHDT and CDR2 is YYEEEE in the germline V gene. CDR3 bases: TGTGCCAGCAGCTTGGCCCTTGGAGCGGAGACCCAGTACTTC. Translating gives CASSLALGAETQYF.

This clone turned up a few times. The rearrangement uses TRBV29-1 and TRBJ1-1; D gene ambiguous. The germline V gene encodes CDR1 SQVTM and CDR2 ANQGSEA. V lost 7 bases and J 4 bases, leaving 16 bases between the germline ends. The CDR3 runs 13 residues. CDR3 coding DNA: TGCAGCGGGTGGGGATCCGAGGGCACTGAAGCTTTCTTT. Translation: CSGWGSEGTEAFF.